This T cell receptor (beta chain) was captured by sequencing in a study of blood T cell repertoires in COVID-19. Study at large: The study drew acute and convalescent COVID-19 samples from the United States, Italy and Spain. PBMCs, B-cell-depleted T cells, or T cells provided the cDNA or gDNA that made up the material.

The CDR3 extends over 14 amino acids. Germline V lookup: CDR1 SGHDN, CDR2 FVKESK. V was cut by 0 bases and J by 7 bases, with 12 bases left in between. Sequencing used immunoSEQ multiplex PCR; TCRdb keeps in-frame clones, though not all of them. The sample contains roughly 100,000 clones, more than 90% of which appear only once. The sequenced sample consisted of peripheral blood. The gene calls are TRBV14 and TRBJ1-2, with D maybe TRBD1 (5 bases). The TCR comes from a woman aged 50 to 60 with COVID-19, enrolled during active disease. Here the CDR3 reads CASSQDYRSGGYTF. The CDR3 DNA follows: TGTGCCAGCAGCCAAGATTACAGGTCGGGTGGCTACACCTTC.